The rows below give T cell receptor beta chains drawn from one sample of a study of blood T cell repertoires in COVID-19. Measured with immunoSEQ multiplex PCR; TCRdb has only the in-frame clones, and not every one. The repertoire has about 140,000 clones, 65% to 85% of them found once; the top ten carry roughly 4.9%. The sequencing input was PBMCs or T cells enriched from blood (not recorded which). The receptors shown here come from a man aged 65-85 years who had been exposed to COVID-19. Both conserved end residues are part of each CDR3. D genes are given only for firm matches. Part of the rows lack a size; the others show once, few, many or a class for expanded clones.

d_call	clone_size	v_call	j_call	cdr3_aa	cdr3_nt
TRBD2	.	TRBV5-6	TRBJ2-1	CASSLVSSGAYNEQFF	TGTGCCAGCAGCTTGGTCTCTAGCGGAGCTTACAATGAGCAGTTCTTC
.	.	TRBV3-1/TRBV3-2	TRBJ2-5	CASTQQVGQETQYF	TGTGCCAGCACCCAGCAGGTGGGTCAAGAGACCCAGTACTTC
TRBD2	once	TRBV27	TRBJ2-5	CASSRYGTRGPETQYF	TGTGCCAGCAGTAGATACGGGACTAGAGGTCCAGAGACCCAGTACTTC
TRBD2	.	TRBV5-4	TRBJ2-1	CASSFSGGARYNEQFF	TGTGCCAGCAGCTTTAGCGGGGGGGCACGGTACAATGAGCAGTTCTTC
.	.	TRBV2	TRBJ1-5	CASSADRTNQPQHF	TGTGCCAGCAGTGCTGACAGAACCAATCAGCCCCAGCATTTT
.	.	TRBV28	TRBJ1-5	CASSETGPNQPQHF	TGTGCCAGCAGTGAGACAGGCCCCAATCAGCCCCAGCATTTT
.	.	TRBV5-1	TRBJ1-2	CASSLGEGLYGYTF	TGCGCCAGCAGCTTGGGGGAAGGACTTTATGGCTACACCTTC
TRBD1	.	TRBV6-6	TRBJ2-7	CASSPPGQGSTYEQYF	TGTGCCAGCAGTCCCCCGGGACAGGGATCGACCTACGAGCAGTACTTC
TRBD1	.	TRBV9	TRBJ1-6	CASSLKGDRRTPLHF	TGTGCCAGCAGCTTAAAGGGGGACAGGAGAACACCCCTCCACTTT
TRBD1	once	TRBV9	TRBJ1-6	CASSPQGQRVSPLHF	TGTGCCAGCAGCCCCCAGGGACAGAGGGTTTCACCCCTCCACTTT
TRBD1	few	TRBV5-1	TRBJ1-2	CASSPDRDYGYTF	TGCGCCAGCAGCCCCGACAGGGACTATGGCTACACCTTC
.	.	TRBV25-1	TRBJ1-2	CASSDSKQASNYGYTF	TGTGCCAGCAGTGATTCCAAGCAGGCTTCTAACTATGGCTACACCTTC
TRBD2	.	TRBV12-5	TRBJ2-3	CASGLERGGTDTQYF	TGTGCTAGTGGCCTCGAGCGGGGCGGCACAGATACGCAGTATTTT
TRBD1	.	TRBV27	TRBJ1-1	CASRPQGGTEAFF	TGTGCCAGCAGACCACAGGGGGGTACTGAAGCTTTCTTT
.	.	TRBV4-1	TRBJ2-7	CASSQERGTHRSYEQYF	TGCGCCAGCAGCCAAGAAAGGGGTACGCATAGGTCCTACGAGCAGTACTTC
TRBD2	.	TRBV14	TRBJ2-7	CASSGLSSGTSYEQYF	TGTGCCAGCAGCGGGCTCTCTAGCGGGACCTCCTACGAGCAGTACTTC
TRBD2	once	TRBV28	TRBJ2-3	CASSLARGDTDTQYF	TGTGCCAGCAGTTTGGCGCGGGGGGATACAGATACGCAGTATTTT
.	once	TRBV6-5	TRBJ2-1	CASSYRGIHNEQFF	TGTGCCAGCAGTTACAGGGGGATCCACAATGAGCAGTTCTTC
TRBD1	.	TRBV19	TRBJ1-1	CASIRTDREDTEAFF	TGTGCCAGTATCCGAACGGACAGGGAGGACACTGAAGCTTTCTTT
.	.	TRBV19	TRBJ2-7	CASSTRQNEQYF	TGTGCCAGTAGCACGAGACAGAACGAGCAGTACTTC
TRBD1	.	TRBV6-5	TRBJ1-4	CASIAGQGNQEKLFF	TGTGCCAGCATAGCGGGACAGGGAAATCAGGAAAAACTGTTTTTT
TRBD1	.	TRBV10-3	TRBJ1-2	CAISESPGTGGLGNYGYTF	TGTGCCATCAGTGAGTCTCCCGGGACAGGGGGGCTAGGGAACTATGGCTACACCTTC
.	.	TRBV6-5	TRBJ2-1	CASSSLGAGLSLGQFF	TGTGCCAGCAGTTCCCTTGGAGCGGGTCTTTCCCTGGGGCAGTTCTTC
TRBD2	.	TRBV4-1	TRBJ2-1	CASSQDRLAGVNEQFF	TGCGCCAGCAGCCAGGACCGACTAGCGGGAGTCAATGAGCAGTTCTTC
.	.	TRBV27	TRBJ2-3	CASISAGSPTDTQYF	TGTGCCAGCATCTCAGCAGGGTCCCCCACAGATACGCAGTATTTT
TRBD2	.	TRBV28	TRBJ2-1	CASSLEVAGGGEQFF	TGTGCCAGCAGTCTCGAGGTAGCGGGGGGGGGAGAGCAGTTCTTC
.	.	TRBV10-3	TRBJ1-6	CAINPGALNSPLHF	TGTGCCATCAACCCAGGGGCTTTGAATTCACCCCTCCACTTT
TRBD2	.	TRBV2	TRBJ2-5	CASSDGRRKETQYF	TGTGCCAGCAGTGACGGGAGGCGGAAAGAGACCCAGTACTTC